The text below deals with one T cell receptor (beta chain). A read error may account for a junction end that differs from germline. The data were obtained in a study of cytotoxic CD8 clonotypes in ibrutinib-treated CLL. Germline V CDR1 and CDR2: SGHVS, FQNEAQ. The CDR3 consists of 12 residues. The assay was immunoSEQ multiplex PCR, and TCRdb's table has in-frame clones only and misses some. The profile shows 330,000 or so clones, roughly 70% of them singletons. The V call is TRBV7-8, the J call TRBJ2-7; no clear D. The sequence came from a human donor with chronic lymphocytic leukemia. This specimen consisted of PBMCs, obtained after 36 months of ibrutinib treatment. The CDR3 spells CASSFTAYEQYF. The CDR3 DNA sequence: TGTGCCAGTAGCTTCACGGCCTACGAGCAGTACTTC.